This TCR beta chain was observed in a study of T cells in localized non-small cell lung cancer. Findings of the study overall: There was an association of higher blood T cell density with longer overall survival.

The repertoire was sequenced with immunoSEQ multiplex PCR; TCRdb's copy has only in-frame clones and lacks some. This sample has 130,000 or so clones; about 89% occur once, and the top ten carry approximately 1.5%. The CDR3 extends over 14 amino acids. Germline CDR1 LGHNA, CDR2 YNFKEQ. V was pared by 4 bases and J by 3 bases, with 3 bases of the junction left unmatched. For this clone: Its antigen is as yet unknown.

Material: peripheral blood, obtained before any cancer treatment. V usage is TRBV4-2 and J usage is TRBJ2-7, with 10 bases identical to TRBD2. The sequence was collected from a female donor over 55 with stage I lung adenocarcinoma. In DNA form, the CDR3 reads TGTGCCAGCAGCCGCGGGACTAGCGACTACGAGCAGTACTTC. Its translation: CASSRGTSDYEQYF.